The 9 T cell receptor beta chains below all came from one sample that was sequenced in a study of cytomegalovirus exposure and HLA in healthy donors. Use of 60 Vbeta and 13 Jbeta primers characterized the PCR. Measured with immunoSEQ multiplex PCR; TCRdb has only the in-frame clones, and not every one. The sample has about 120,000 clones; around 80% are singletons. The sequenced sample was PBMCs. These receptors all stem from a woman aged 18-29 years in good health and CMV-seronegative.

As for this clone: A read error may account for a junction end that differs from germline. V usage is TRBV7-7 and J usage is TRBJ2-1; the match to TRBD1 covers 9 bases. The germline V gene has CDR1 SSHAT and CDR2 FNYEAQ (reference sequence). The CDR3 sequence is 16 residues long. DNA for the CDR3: TGTGCTAGCAGCTTAGCCGACAGGGGGTTCGTCAATGAGCAGTTCTTC. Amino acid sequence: CASSLADRGFVNEQFF.

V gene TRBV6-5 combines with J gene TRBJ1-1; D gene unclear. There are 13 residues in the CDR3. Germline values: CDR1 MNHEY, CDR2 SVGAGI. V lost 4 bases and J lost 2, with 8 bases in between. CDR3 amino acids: CASSSRLNTEAFF. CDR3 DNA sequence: TGTGCCAGCAGTTCCCGACTTAACACTGAAGCTTTCTTT.

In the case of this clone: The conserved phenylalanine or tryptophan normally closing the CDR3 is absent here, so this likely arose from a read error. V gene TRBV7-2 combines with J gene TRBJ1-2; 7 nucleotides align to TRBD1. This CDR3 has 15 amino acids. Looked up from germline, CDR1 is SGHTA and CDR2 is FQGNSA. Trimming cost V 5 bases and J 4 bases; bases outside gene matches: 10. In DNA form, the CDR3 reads TGTGCCAGCAGCCCAAGTTCGGGACAGTCCTATGGCTACACCCTC. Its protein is CASSPSSGQSYGYTL.

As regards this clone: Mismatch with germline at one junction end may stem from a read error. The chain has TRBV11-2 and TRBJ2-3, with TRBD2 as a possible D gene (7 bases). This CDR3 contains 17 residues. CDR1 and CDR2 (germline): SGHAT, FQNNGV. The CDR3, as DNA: TGTGCCAGCAGCTTATTACAGACGGGGGGCCTCACAAATACGCAGTATTTT. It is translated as CASSLLQTGGLTNTQYF.

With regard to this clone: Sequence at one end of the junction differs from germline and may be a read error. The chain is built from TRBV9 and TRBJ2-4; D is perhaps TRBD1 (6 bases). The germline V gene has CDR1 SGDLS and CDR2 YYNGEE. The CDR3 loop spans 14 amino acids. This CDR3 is CASSDGTPKNSQYF. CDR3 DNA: TGTGCCAGCAGCGACGGGACACCCAAAAACAGTCAGTACTTC.

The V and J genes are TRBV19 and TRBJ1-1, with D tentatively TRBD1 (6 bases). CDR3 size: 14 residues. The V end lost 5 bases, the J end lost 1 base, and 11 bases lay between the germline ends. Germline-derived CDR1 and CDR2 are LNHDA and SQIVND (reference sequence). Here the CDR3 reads CASSASRGNTEAFF. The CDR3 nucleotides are TGTGCCAGTAGTGCCAGCAGGGGGAACACTGAAGCTTTCTTT.

CDR3 DNA: TGTGCCAGCAGCTTAGTCCCGGTGAACACCGGGGAGCTGTTTTTT. Residues: CASSLVPVNTGELFF. V is TRBV7-6 and J is TRBJ2-2; D is ambiguous. CDR1 and CDR2 (germline): SGHVS, FNYEAQ. CDR3 length: 15 residues. Trimming took off 1 base at V and 1 base at J, with 7 bases between the two ends.

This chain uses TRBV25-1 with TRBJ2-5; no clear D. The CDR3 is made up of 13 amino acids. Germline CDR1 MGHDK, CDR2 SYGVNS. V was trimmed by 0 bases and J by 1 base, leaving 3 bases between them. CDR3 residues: CASSEYSQETQYF. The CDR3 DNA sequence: TGTGCCAGCAGTGAATATAGCCAAGAGACCCAGTACTTC.

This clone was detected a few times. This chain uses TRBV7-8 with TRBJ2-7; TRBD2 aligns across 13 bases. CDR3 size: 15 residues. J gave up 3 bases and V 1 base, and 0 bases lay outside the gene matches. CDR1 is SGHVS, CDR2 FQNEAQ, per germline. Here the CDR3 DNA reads TGTGCCAGCAGCTTAGGACTAGCGGGAGGCTACGAGCAGTACTTC. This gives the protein CASSLGLAGGYEQYF.